This TCR beta chain is from a study of OX40 agonist ivuxolimab in advanced cancers. Findings and caveats of the study: Among the lowest peripheral clonal expansion occurred in 0.1-3.0 mg/kg partial responders.

Exclusion of a patient followed from autoimmune disease history or systemic immunosuppression. Libraries were prepared by immunoSEQ multiplex PCR; TCRdb keeps only in-frame clonotypes and omits some of them. The sample carries roughly 80,000 clones, about 92% recorded once. As concerns this clone: Its antigen remains unknown.

The starting material was CD4+ or CD8+ T cells sorted from blood, obtained in a trial of the OX40 agonist ivuxolimab. This clonotype was obtained from an adult with an advanced solid tumor such as melanoma, head and neck, liver or kidney cancer.

This CDR3 reads CASSVFGGTTGTDTQYF. The CDR3 DNA follows: TGTGCCAGCAGCGTATTCGGGGGGACGACGGGCACAGATACGCAGTATTTT. The chain uses TRBV9 and TRBJ2-3, with TRBD2 matching 7 bases. V lost 1 base and J lost 1; bases outside the gene matches: 9. Germline CDR1 and CDR2: SGDLS and YYNGEE. The length of the CDR3 is 17 residues.